The 6 T cell receptor beta chains presented below share a single source sample, sequenced in a study of blood T cell repertoires in COVID-19. Method: immunoSEQ multiplex PCR; TCRdb's copy keeps in-frame clones and lacks some. Of about 100,000 clones listed, more than 75% were seen once; the top ten hold over 2.5%. Sequencing was carried out using peripheral blood. These receptor sequences come from a man aged 45-65 years with active or convalescent COVID-19.

V and J are TRBV12-3 or TRBV12-4 and TRBJ2-2, with D possibly being TRBD2 (5 bases). The CDR3 extends over 13 amino acids. Trimming shortened V by 7 bases and J by 5 bases, and 11 bases separated the two germline ends. The CDR3 sequence is CASTLRLTGELFF. The CDR3 DNA is TGTGCCAGCACCCTAAGACTAACCGGGGAGCTGTTTTTT.

V and J are TRBV5-1 and TRBJ1-3, with D unresolved. The CDR3 has 15 amino acids. The germline gives CDR1 SGHRS, CDR2 YFSETQ. Trimming stripped 5 bases from V and 2 bases from J, with 14 bases between. CDR3 residues: CASRETGEPGNTIYF. The CDR3 bases are TGCGCCAGCAGAGAGACCGGGGAGCCTGGAAACACCATATATTTT.

The chain joins TRBV19 to TRBJ2-1; 7 positions agree with TRBD1. Germline lookup yields CDR1 LNHDA and CDR2 SQIVND (reference sequence). Trimming at V came to 8 bases and at J to 6 bases, leaving 4 bases not matched to a gene. CDR3 size: 12 residues. CDR3 nucleotide sequence: TGTGCCAGTTCCGGGACAGTCAATGAGCAGTTCTTC. Translating gives CASSGTVNEQFF. Drawing the rest from reference TRBV19 and TRBJ2-1, the complete variable domain is DGGITQSPKYLFRKEGQNVTLSCEQNLNHDAMYWYRQDPGQGLRLIYYSQIVNDFQKGDIAEGYSVSREKKESFPLTVTSAQKNPTAFYLCASSGTVNEQFFGPGTRLTVL.

The genes are TRBV2 and TRBJ1-5; D is uncertain. CDR3 length equals 15 residues. Germline CDR1 SNHLY, CDR2 FYNNEI. The V end lost 8 bases, the J end lost 2 bases, and 16 bases lay between the germline ends. CDR3 loop: CASGKTREGNQPQHF. Here the CDR3 DNA reads TGTGCCAGCGGAAAGACTCGGGAGGGCAATCAGCCCCAGCATTTT.

The chain combines TRBV18 with TRBJ1-1; the D is unclear. V shed 0 bases and J shed 5 bases, with 13 bases lying between them. The germline V gene encodes CDR1 KGHSH and CDR2 LQKENI. CDR3 length: 15 amino acids. In nucleotides, the CDR3 is TGTGCCAGCTCACCACCGGCGGTACGTCGGACTGAAGCTTTCTTT. Translation gives CASSPPAVRRTEAFF.

This chain joins TRBV10-3 and TRBJ2-7, with 8 nucleotides matching TRBD2. The CDR3 sequence is 15 residues long. Germline V gene sequence: CDR1 ENHRY, CDR2 SYGVKD. V lost 2 bases, J lost 2 bases, and 5 bases stayed unmatched. The CDR3 region has the DNA TGTGCCATCAGTGAGGGGACTAGGGGAACCTACGAGCAGTACTTC. Translating gives CAISEGTRGTYEQYF.